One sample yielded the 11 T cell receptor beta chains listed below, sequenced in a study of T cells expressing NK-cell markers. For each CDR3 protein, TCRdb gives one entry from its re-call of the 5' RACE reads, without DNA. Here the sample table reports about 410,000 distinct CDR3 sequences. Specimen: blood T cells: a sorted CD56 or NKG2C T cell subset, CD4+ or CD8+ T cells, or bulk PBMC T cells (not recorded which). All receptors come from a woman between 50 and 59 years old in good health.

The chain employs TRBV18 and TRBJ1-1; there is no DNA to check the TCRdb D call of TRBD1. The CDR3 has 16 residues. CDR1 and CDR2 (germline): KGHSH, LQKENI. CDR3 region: CASSLSSDTSGTEAFF.

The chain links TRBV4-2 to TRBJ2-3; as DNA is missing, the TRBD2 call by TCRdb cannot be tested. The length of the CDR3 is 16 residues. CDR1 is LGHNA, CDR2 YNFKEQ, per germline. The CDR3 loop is CASSQGGLAGGDTQYF.

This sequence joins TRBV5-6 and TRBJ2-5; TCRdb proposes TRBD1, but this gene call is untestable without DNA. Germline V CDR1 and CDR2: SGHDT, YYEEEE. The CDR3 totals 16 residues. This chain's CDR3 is CASSAPGQWVQETQYF.

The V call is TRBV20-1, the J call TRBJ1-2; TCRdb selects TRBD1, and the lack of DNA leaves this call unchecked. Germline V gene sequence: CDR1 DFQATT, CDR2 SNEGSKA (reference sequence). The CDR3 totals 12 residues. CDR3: CSATGGTYGYTF.

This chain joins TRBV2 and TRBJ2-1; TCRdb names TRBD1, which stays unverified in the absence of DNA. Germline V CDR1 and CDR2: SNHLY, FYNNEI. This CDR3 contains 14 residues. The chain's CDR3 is CASTMDRDYNEQFF.

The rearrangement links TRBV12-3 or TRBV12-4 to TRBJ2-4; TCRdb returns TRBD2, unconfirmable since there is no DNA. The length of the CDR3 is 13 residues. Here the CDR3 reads CASSLVASNIQYF.

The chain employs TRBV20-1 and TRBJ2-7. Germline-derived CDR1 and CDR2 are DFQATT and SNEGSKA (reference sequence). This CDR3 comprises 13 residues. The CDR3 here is CSARRATAYEQYF.

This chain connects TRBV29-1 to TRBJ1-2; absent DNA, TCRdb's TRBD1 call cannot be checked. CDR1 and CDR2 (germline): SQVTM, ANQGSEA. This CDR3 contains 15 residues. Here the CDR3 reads CSVEVGTGGIYGYTF.

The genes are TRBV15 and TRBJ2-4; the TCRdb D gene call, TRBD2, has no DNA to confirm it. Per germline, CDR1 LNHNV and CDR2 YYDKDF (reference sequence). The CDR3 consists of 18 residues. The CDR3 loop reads CATSGAGSTTLAKNIQYF.

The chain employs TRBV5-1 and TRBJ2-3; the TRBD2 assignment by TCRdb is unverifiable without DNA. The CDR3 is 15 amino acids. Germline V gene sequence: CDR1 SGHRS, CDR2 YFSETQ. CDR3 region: CASSLDGGLGDTQYF.

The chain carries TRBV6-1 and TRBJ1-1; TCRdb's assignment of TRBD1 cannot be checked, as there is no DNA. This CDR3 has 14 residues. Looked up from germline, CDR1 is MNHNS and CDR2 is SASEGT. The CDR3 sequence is CASSSTGGKTEAFF.